This TCR beta chain was obtained from a study of CD8+ T cells in alopecia areata. J lost 3 bases, V lost 3 bases, and 11 bases had no gene match. The CDR3 sequence is 17 residues long. Germline V gene data show CDR1 as SNHLY and CDR2 as FYNNEI. In each case, RNA was isolated and then reverse transcribed into cDNA as the sequencing template. This table comes from immunoSEQ multiplex PCR, and its TCRdb copy is limited to in-frame clones, with some not included. This table has about 180,000 clones, about 72% appearing once. Material: CD8+ T cells sorted from blood, obtained at week 0. V and J are TRBV2 and TRBJ2-7, with 10 bases aligning to TRBD1. This receptor was obtained from a human donor with alopecia areata. The CDR3 region has the DNA TGTGCCAGCAGTGACGAGGGACAGGGGAGGGGTGTCTACGAGCAGTACTTC. It translates to CASSDEGQGRGVYEQYF.